These T cell receptor beta chains were read from a single sample in a study of T cell repertoires in cytomegalovirus infection. TCRdb recomputed calls from the reads with MiXCR, one row per CDR3 protein. Of about 740,000 distinct CDR3 sequences detected, 35% appear once; the ten largest clones hold more than 2.5%. The sample consisted of PBMCs. These receptors came from a human donor in good health (CMV status not recorded). Some clones in this sample may be carry-over from other donors' samples. Each CDR3 is given with its conserved first and last residue. Rows give clone size only sometimes, using once, few, many, or a class for an expanded clone.

>TRBJ2-7|NA|TRBV7-2
CASNPGVGVKTYEQYF
>TRBJ2-1|few|TRBV7-2
CASSFRGRVQRNEQFF
>TRBJ2-7|once|TRBV10-3
CAISESRDSLYEQYF
>TRBJ2-7|many|TRBV7-2
CASSSTVTGGTYEQYF
>TRBJ1-1|NA|TRBV28
CASSLPAGIGAEAFF
>TRBJ2-1|NA|TRBV28
CATQGLAGVGRREQFF
>TRBJ2-7|few|TRBV28
CASSPGTINSYEQYF
>TRBJ2-1|NA|TRBV6-1
CASQLTSGRYNEQFF
>TRBJ1-3|few|TRBV10-3
CAISGGQPGNTIYF
>TRBJ2-1|few|TRBV11-2
CASSFSSLSYNEQFF
>TRBJ1-2|NA|TRBV27
CASSMDRYYGYTF
>TRBJ1-3|NA|TRBV4-1
CASSQVFDSGNTIYF
>TRBJ2-1|NA|TRBV14
CASSRRAGENEQFF
>TRBJ2-3|NA|TRBV19
CASSPRTGGSTDTPYF
>TRBJ1-1|few|TRBV19
CASSAPAFMNTEAFF
>TRBJ1-1|NA|TRBV30
CARGSPNTEAFF
>TRBJ2-4|NA|TRBV3-1
CASSQDLAVKNIQYF
>TRBJ1-4|NA|TRBV27
CASGGTGREKLFF
>TRBJ1-5|NA|TRBV6-6
CASRRDSFNQPQHF
>TRBJ2-3|NA|TRBV5-4
CASTSYTDTQYF
>TRBJ2-1|many|TRBV28
CASSSGTGSYNEQFF
>TRBJ2-7|many|TRBV28
CASSSGTYEQYF
>TRBJ2-7|NA|TRBV7-9
CASSLTNGGNYEQYF
>TRBJ2-5|NA|TRBV2
CASRLKTQYF
>TRBJ2-2|few|TRBV7-9
CASSLWGARSTGELFF
>TRBJ2-1|many|TRBV7-8
CASSRTGTGDTEQFF
>TRBJ1-5|few|TRBV5-4
CASSFHGGPQHF
>TRBJ2-3|NA|TRBV7-2
CASSARRTSGGTDTQYF
>TRBJ2-4|once|TRBV10-3
CAISESERAKNIQYF
>TRBJ1-2|NA|TRBV5-1
CASSRPRGGNYGYTF
>TRBJ2-3|NA|TRBV6-8
CASSRPRDKGRCPDTQYF
>TRBJ1-1|NA|TRBV12-5
CARGRQGGTEAFF
>TRBJ1-1|few|TRBV6-1
CASSVRPMNTEAFF
>TRBJ1-2|NA|TRBV2
CASTTYGYTF
>TRBJ2-1|NA|TRBV20-1
CSANGLAGTSSYNEQFF
>TRBJ1-2|few|TRBV6-6
CASVYRSDNYGYTF
>TRBJ2-3|few|TRBV4-1
CASSLWTGADTQYF